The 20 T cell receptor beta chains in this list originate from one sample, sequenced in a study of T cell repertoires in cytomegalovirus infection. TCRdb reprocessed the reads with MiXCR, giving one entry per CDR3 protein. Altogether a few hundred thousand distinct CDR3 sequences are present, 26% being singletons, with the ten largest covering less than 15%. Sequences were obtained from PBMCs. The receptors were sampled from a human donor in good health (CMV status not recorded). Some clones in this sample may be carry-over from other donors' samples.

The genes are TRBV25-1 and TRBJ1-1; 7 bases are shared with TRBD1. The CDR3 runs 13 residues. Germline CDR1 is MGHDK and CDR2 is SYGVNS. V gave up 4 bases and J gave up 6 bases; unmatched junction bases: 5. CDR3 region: CASSGQGPAEAFF. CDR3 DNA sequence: TGTGCCAGCAGTGGACAGGGCCCGGCTGAAGCTTTCTTT.

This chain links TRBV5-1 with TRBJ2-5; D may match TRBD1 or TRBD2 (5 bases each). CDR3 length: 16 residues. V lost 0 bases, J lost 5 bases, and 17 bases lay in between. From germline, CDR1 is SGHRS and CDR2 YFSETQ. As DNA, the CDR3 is TGCGCCAGCAGCTTGGATCACGCCCTGGGGGTGGAGACCCAGTACTTC. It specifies CASSLDHALGVETQYF.

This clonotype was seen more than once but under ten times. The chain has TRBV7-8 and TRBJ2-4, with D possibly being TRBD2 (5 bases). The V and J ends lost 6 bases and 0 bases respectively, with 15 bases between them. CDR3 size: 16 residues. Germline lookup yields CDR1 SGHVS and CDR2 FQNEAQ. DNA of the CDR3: TGTGCCAGCAGTCGTCTCCGGGATCTAGCCAAAAACATTCAGTACTTC. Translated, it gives CASSRLRDLAKNIQYF.

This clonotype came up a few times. The CDR3 DNA is TGTGCCAGCACCCCGGACAGGGATCCTACAAATGAGCAGTTCTTC. Translated, it gives CASTPDRDPTNEQFF. The chain joins TRBV12-3 or TRBV12-4 to TRBJ2-1, with TRBD1 matching 8 bases. This CDR3 spans 15 amino acids. Unmatched junction bases numbered 12, after V lost 7 bases and J lost 7 bases.

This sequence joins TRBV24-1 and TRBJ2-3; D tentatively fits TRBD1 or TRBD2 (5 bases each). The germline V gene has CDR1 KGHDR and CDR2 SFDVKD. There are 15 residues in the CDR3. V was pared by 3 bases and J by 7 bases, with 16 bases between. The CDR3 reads CATSDGRDPRNTQYF. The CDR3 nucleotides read TGTGCCACCAGTGATGGCCGGGACCCGCGGAATACGCAGTATTTT.

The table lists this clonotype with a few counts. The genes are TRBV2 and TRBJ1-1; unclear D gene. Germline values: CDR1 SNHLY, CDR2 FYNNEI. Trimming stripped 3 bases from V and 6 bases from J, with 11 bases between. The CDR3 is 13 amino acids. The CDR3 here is CASSDSNYAEAFF. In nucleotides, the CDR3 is TGTGCCAGCAGTGACAGCAATTACGCTGAAGCTTTCTTT.

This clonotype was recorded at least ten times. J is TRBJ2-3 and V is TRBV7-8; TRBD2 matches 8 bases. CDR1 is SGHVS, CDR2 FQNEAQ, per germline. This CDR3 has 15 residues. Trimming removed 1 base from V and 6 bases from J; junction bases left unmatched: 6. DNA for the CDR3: TGTGCCAGCAGCTTAGGTAGCGGGGATGCGGATACGCAGTATTTT. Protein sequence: CASSLGSGDADTQYF.

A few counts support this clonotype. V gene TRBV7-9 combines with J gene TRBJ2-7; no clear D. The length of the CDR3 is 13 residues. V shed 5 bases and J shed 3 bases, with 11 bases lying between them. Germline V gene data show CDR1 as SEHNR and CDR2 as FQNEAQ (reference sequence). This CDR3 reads CASSPPRDYEQYF. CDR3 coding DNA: TGTGCCAGCAGCCCACCCCGTGACTACGAGCAGTACTTC.

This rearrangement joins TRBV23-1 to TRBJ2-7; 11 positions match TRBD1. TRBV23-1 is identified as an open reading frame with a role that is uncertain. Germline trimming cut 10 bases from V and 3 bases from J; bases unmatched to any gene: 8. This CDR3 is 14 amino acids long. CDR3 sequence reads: CANDADRGLYEQYV. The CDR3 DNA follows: TGCGCCAACGACGCGGACAGGGGGCTCTACGAGCAGTACGTC.

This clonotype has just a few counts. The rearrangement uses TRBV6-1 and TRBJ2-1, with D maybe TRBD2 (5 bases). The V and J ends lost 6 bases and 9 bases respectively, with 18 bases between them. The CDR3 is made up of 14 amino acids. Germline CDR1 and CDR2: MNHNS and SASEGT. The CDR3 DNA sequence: TGTGCCAGCAGATTTCTGGGCACTAGGGCTGAGCAGTTCTTC. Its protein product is CASRFLGTRAEQFF.

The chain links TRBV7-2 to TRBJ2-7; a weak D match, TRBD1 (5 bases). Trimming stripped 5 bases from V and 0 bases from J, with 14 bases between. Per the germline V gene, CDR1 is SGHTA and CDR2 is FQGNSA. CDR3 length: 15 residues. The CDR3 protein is CASSPQGSRSYEQYF. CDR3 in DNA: TGTGCCAGCAGCCCTCAGGGATCCCGCTCCTACGAGCAGTACTTC.

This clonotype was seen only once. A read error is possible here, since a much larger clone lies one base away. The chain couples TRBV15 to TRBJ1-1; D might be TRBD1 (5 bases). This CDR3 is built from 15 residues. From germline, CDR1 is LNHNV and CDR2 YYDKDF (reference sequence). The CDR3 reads CVTSGRLGGRTEAFF. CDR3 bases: TGTGTCACCAGCGGACGGCTGGGGGGTAGGACTGAAGCTTTCTTT.

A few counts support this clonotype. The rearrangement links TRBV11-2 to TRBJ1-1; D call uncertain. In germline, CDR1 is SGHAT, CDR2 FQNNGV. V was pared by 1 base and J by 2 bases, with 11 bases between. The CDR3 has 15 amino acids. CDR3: CASSLGRVYNTEAFF. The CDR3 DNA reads TGTGCCAGCAGCTTAGGTCGGGTCTATAACACTGAAGCTTTCTTT.

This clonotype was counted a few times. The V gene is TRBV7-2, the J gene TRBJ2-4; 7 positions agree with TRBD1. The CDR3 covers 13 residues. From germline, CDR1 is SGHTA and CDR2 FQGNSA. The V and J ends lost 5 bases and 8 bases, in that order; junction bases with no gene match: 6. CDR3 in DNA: TGTGCCAGCAGCCTTAACAGGGGCGACATTCAGTACTTC. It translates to CASSLNRGDIQYF.

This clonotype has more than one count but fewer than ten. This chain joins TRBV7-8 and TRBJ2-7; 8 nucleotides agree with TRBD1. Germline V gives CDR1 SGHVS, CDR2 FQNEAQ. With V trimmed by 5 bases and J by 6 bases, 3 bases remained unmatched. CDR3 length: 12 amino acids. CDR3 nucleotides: TGTGCCAGCAGCCCGACAGGGGTCGAGCAGTACGTC. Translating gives CASSPTGVEQYV.

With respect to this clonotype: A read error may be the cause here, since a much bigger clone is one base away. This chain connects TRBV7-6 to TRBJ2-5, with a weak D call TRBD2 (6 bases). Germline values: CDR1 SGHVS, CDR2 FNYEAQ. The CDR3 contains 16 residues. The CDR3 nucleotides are TGTACCAGCAGCTTAGGTCTGGGGCCCGCGGGGGAGACCCAGTACTTC. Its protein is CTSSLGLGPAGETQYF.

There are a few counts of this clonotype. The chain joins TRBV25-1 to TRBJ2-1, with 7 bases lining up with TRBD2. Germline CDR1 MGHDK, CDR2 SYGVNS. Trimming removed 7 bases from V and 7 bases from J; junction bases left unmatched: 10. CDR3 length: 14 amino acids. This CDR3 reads CASTPPGGFNEQFF. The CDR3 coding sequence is TGTGCCAGCACTCCCCCGGGGGGATTTAATGAGCAGTTCTTC.

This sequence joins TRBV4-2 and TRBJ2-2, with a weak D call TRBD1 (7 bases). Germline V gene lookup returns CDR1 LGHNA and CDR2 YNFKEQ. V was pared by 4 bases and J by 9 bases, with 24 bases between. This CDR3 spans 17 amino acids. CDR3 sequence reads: CASSLRGWGQGDRELFF. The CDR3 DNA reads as TGTGCCAGCAGCCTACGGGGGTGGGGGCAGGGGGACCGGGAGCTGTTTTTT.

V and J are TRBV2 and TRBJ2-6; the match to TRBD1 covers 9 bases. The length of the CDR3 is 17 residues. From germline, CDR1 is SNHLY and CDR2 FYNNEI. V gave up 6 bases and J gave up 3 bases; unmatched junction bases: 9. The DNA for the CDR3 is TGTGCCAGCAGCGTCGTACAGGGGGCGGGTGGGGCCAACGTCCTGACTTTC. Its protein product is CASSVVQGAGGANVLTF.

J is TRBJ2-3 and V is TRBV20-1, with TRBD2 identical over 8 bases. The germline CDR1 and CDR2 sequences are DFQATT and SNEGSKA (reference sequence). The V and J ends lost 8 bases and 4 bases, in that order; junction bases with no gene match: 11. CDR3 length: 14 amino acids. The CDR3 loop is CSFGAGVNSDTQYF. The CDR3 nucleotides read TGCAGTTTCGGAGCGGGAGTGAACTCAGATACGCAGTATTTT.